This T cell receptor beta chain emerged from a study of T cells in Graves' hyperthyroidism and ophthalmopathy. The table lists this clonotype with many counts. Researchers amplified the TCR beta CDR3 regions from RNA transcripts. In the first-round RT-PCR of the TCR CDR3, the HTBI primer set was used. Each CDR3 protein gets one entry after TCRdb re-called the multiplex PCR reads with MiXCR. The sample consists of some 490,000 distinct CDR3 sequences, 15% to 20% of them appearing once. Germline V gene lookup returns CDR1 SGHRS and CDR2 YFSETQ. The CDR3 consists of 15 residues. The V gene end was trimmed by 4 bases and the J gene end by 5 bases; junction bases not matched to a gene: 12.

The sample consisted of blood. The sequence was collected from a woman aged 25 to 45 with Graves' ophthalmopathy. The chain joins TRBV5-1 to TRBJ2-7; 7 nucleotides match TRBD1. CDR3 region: CASSPGQVQGDEQYF. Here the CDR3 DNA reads TGCGCCAGCAGCCCCGGACAGGTTCAAGGAGACGAGCAGTACTTC.